Listed below are T cell receptor beta chains from one sample, sequenced in a study of blood T cell repertoires in COVID-19. Sequencing was performed with immunoSEQ multiplex PCR; in TCRdb, only in-frame clones are kept and a portion is missing. The sample lists approximately 83,000 clones, 70% to 90% occurring once. Material: peripheral blood. These receptors were collected from a man aged 45 to 65 with acute or convalescent COVID-19. CDR3s include the opening cysteine and the closing phenylalanine or tryptophan. A D gene is named only where the DNA matches it firmly. Where a row states a size, it is once, few, many or the class of an expanded clone; other rows omit it.

>.|.|TRBV6-5|TRBJ2-1
TGTGCCAGCAGCCCGGGGAATGAGCAGTTCTTC
CASSPGNEQFF
>.|TRBD1|TRBV29-1|TRBJ2-7
TGCAGCAGCCGGGACAGCCTTTCCTACGAGCAGTACTTC
CSSRDSLSYEQYF
>.|.|TRBV5-5|TRBJ2-7
TGTGCCAGCAGCCTGGACTCTAGGGGCTACGAGCAGTACTTC
CASSLDSRGYEQYF
>.|.|TRBV7-2|TRBJ2-7
TGTGCCAGCAGCCCCGGGACAAGAGGAGCCGAGCAGTACTTC
CASSPGTRGAEQYF
>.|TRBD2|TRBV4-1|TRBJ2-1
TGCGCCAGCAGCCAAATCGGGAGGGCTTACAATGAGCAGTTCTTC
CASSQIGRAYNEQFF
>.|.|TRBV6-2/TRBV6-3|TRBJ1-6
TGTGCCAGCAGTTATCAGTCTTACTCACCCCTCCACTTT
CASSYQSYSPLHF
>.|.|TRBV25-1|TRBJ1-2
TGTGCCAGCAGTGAGTGGGGGCAGGTTGCGGAGGGCTACACCTTC
CASSEWGQVAEGYTF
>once|.|TRBV7-3|TRBJ1-4
TGTGCCAGCAGCTTATCGGGGGATCGAGATGAAAAACTGTTTTTT
CASSLSGDRDEKLFF
>once|.|TRBV30|TRBJ1-3
TGTGCCTGGAGTGTATGGGAGGAATCTGGAAACACCATATATTTT
CAWSVWEESGNTIYF
>.|TRBD1|TRBV24-1|TRBJ1-2
TGTGCCACCAGTGATCCTGACAGGGCCTATGGCTACACCTTC
CATSDPDRAYGYTF
>.|.|TRBV28|TRBJ2-4
TGTGCCAGCAGTTTATTATCTGGGGGCGAAGTCAAAAACATTCAGTACTTC
CASSLLSGGEVKNIQYF
>.|.|TRBV28|TRBJ1-2
TGTGCCAGCAGTTTGGCAGTTAACTATGGCTACACCTTC
CASSLAVNYGYTF
>.|.|TRBV10-3|TRBJ1-1
TGTGCCATCAGTGAGTCGGGGGGAACGAACACTGAAGCTTTCTTT
CAISESGGTNTEAFF
>.|TRBD2|TRBV5-1|TRBJ2-5
TGCGCCAGCAGCCACCCGGTTGAGTACGGCTCAGCGGGAGGTGGGGAGACCCAGTACTTC
CASSHPVEYGSAGGGETQYF
>once|TRBD2|TRBV7-9|TRBJ2-3
TGTGCCAGCAGCTCCCTAGCGGGGGGCCCAAAGCAGTATTTT
CASSSLAGGPKQYF
>.|TRBD2|TRBV6-2/TRBV6-3|TRBJ2-5
TGTGCCAGCAGTTACTCGATATTGCCTAGCGGGAGGTTGTTGGAGACCCAGTACTTC
CASSYSILPSGRLLETQYF
>.|.|TRBV24-1|TRBJ2-1
TGTGCCACCAGTGACTTCTACAATGAGCAGTTCTTC
CATSDFYNEQFF
>once|.|TRBV6-1|TRBJ1-2
TGTGCCAGCAGTGAAGATAGCAGCTATGGCTACACCTTC
CASSEDSSYGYTF
>.|.|TRBV7-8|TRBJ1-5
TGTGCCAGCAGCTCAGCCGGGACTATGGGCAATCAGCCCCAGCATTTT
CASSSAGTMGNQPQHF
>.|TRBD1|TRBV27|TRBJ1-4
TGTGCCAGCAGTTTAATCGGGACAGGGCTTGAAAAACTGTTTTTT
CASSLIGTGLEKLFF
>.|.|TRBV7-2|TRBJ2-3
TGTGCCAGCAGCCACTACACAGATACGCAGTATTTT
CASSHYTDTQYF
>.|.|TRBV7-9|TRBJ1-1
TGTGCCAGCAGCGTGACACAGGGCTTTGAAGCTTTCTTT
CASSVTQGFEAFF
>.|TRBD1|TRBV19|TRBJ1-2
TGTGCCAGTAGTACACAGGGGCTTGGCTACACCTTC
CASSTQGLGYTF
>.|.|TRBV11-2|TRBJ2-1
TGTGCCAGCAGCTTAGATTCCAGAGGCGGCTACAATGAGCAGTTCTTC
CASSLDSRGGYNEQFF
>.|.|TRBV30|TRBJ2-6
TGTGCCTGGAGTGTACAGGACGTCCTGACTTTC
CAWSVQDVLTF
>.|TRBD1|TRBV19|TRBJ1-1
TGTGCCAGTAGACCCGGACAGGGACCCACTGAAGCTTTCTTT
CASRPGQGPTEAFF
>.|TRBD1|TRBV5-6|TRBJ1-2
TGTGCCAGCAGCTTGGGCAGGACAGGGGGCGACTATGGCTACACCTTC
CASSLGRTGGDYGYTF
>.|TRBD2|TRBV27|TRBJ2-2
TGTGCCAGCAGCCCCGGACTAGCGGGAACCGGGGAGCTGTTTTTT
CASSPGLAGTGELFF
>.|.|TRBV28|TRBJ1-6
TGTGCCAGCAGTTTACCAGGGATCCAGAATTCACCCCTCCACTTT
CASSLPGIQNSPLHF